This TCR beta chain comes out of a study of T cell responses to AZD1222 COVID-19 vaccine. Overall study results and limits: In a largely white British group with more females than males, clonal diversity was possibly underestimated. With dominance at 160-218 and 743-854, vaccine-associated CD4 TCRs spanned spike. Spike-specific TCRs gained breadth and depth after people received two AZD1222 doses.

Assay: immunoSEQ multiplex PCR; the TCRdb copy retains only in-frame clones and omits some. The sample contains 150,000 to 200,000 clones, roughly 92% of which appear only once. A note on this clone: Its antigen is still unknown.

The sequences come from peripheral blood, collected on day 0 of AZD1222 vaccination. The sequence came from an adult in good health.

Here the CDR3 DNA reads TGTGCCAGCTCACCCGGGACAGGGACTGGAAACACCATATATTTT. Protein: CASSPGTGTGNTIYF. The chain joins TRBV18 to TRBJ1-3; 9 positions agree with TRBD1. V shed 3 bases and J 2 bases; nucleotides not matched to a gene: 2. Germline CDR1 KGHSH, CDR2 LQKENI. The CDR3 is made up of 15 amino acids.